This record concerns one T cell receptor (beta chain) sequence. Trimming at V came to 0 bases and at J to 4 bases, leaving 7 bases not matched to a gene. The CDR3 runs to 16 residues. Germline assignment: CDR1 SGHNT and CDR2 YYREEE (reference sequence). The data were taken from a study of blood T cell repertoires in COVID-19. The overall study: COVID-19 samples collected from the United States, Italy and Spain covered acute and convalescent phases. Nucleic acid was either cDNA or gDNA, and it came from T cells, B-cell-depleted T cells, or PBMCs.

Authors' methods: The authors estimated nucleated cell counts from reference gene primer amplification. Using immunoSEQ multiplex PCR, the repertoire was profiled, and TCRdb retains in-frame clones only, with some absent. V and J calls and clone size come straight from that table; D and trimming were deduced from the DNA. The sample consists of some 250,000 clones, 85% to 90% of them appearing once. J is TRBJ2-5 and V is TRBV5-4, with 9 positions matching TRBD2. The sequence was obtained from a woman between 40 and 50 years old who had recovered from COVID-19. What was sequenced was peripheral blood. Written as DNA, the CDR3 is TGTGCCAGCAGCTTGGATGGCGGGAGGGCCGGAGAGACCCAGTACTTC. This sequence encodes CASSLDGGRAGETQYF.